The 30 T cell receptor beta chains given below trace back to one sample, sequenced in a study of OX40 agonist ivuxolimab in advanced cancers. Profiling relied on immunoSEQ multiplex PCR, and the TCRdb table lists in-frame clones only, not all of them. Among about 82,000 clones, approximately 86% were seen once, and the ten largest hold 5.5% to 7.5%. Sequencing used CD4+ or CD8+ T cells sorted from blood, obtained in a trial of the OX40 agonist ivuxolimab. Source of these receptors: an adult with an advanced solid tumor such as melanoma, head and neck, liver or kidney cancer.

V usage is TRBV10-3 and J usage is TRBJ1-2, with TRBD1 matching over 7 bases. The CDR3 contains 16 residues. Trimming removed 0 bases from V and 8 bases from J; junction bases left unmatched: 12. The germline V gene has CDR1 ENHRY and CDR2 SYGVKD. CDR3: CAISESQGETPGGYTF. In DNA form, the CDR3 reads TGTGCCATCAGTGAGTCGCAGGGGGAGACCCCAGGAGGCTACACCTTC.

The chain carries TRBV14 and TRBJ1-4; weak D call: TRBD1 (5 bases). The CDR3 is 16 amino acids. Trimming pared 3 bases from V and 5 bases from J, leaving 16 bases between. Germline loops: CDR1 SGHDN, CDR2 FVKESK. This chain's CDR3 is CASSQMPQGPNEKLFF. CDR3 coding DNA: TGTGCCAGCAGCCAGATGCCCCAGGGACCCAATGAAAAACTGTTTTTT.

This clone is a singleton in its sample. The chain combines TRBV5-5 with TRBJ2-3; 8 bases match TRBD2. J was trimmed by 6 bases and V by 0 bases; bases with no gene match: 9. The CDR3 spans 16 residues. The V gene's germline CDR1 is SGHKS and CDR2 YYEKEE (reference sequence). The CDR3: CASSLGAGAGSDTQYF. CDR3 DNA: TGTGCCAGCAGCTTGGGAGCGGGAGCCGGGTCGGATACGCAGTATTTT.

The gene calls are TRBV7-2 and TRBJ1-5; D gene unclear. This CDR3 spans 18 amino acids. The germline V and J ends were trimmed by 2 bases and 3 bases, with 20 bases remaining between them. Germline-derived CDR1 and CDR2 are SGHTA and FQGNSA. The CDR3 DNA sequence: TGTGCCAGCAGCTTATTAGGGTGGGGATTAAGGAACAATCAGCCCCAGCATTTT. This encodes CASSLLGWGLRNNQPQHF.

The chain couples TRBV7-2 to TRBJ2-7, with 10 bases fitting TRBD2. The CDR3 has 14 amino acids. Germline values: CDR1 SGHTA, CDR2 FQGNSA. The junction had 8 bases not matched to a gene; V was cut back by 1 base and J by 11 bases. The CDR3 reads CASSLDLAGVPEYF. The CDR3 DNA reads as TGTGCCAGCAGCTTAGATCTAGCGGGAGTTCCGGAGTACTTC.

CDR3 residues: CASSPTGQGAFGTDTQYF. The CDR3 region has the DNA TGTGCCAGCAGCCCAACAGGACAGGGCGCTTTTGGCACAGATACGCAGTATTTT. V usage is TRBV7-8 and J usage is TRBJ2-3; 8 nucleotides match TRBD1. In germline, CDR1 is SGHVS, CDR2 FQNEAQ. The CDR3 is made up of 18 amino acids. The V and J ends lost 5 bases and 1 base, in that order; junction bases with no gene match: 14.

The CDR3 here is CAIPTRGGRASEQFF. The CDR3 nucleotides read TGTGCCATCCCCACTAGGGGCGGGAGGGCCAGTGAGCAGTTCTTC. V usage is TRBV7-9 and J usage is TRBJ2-1, with 9 nucleotides matching TRBD2. The V gene's germline CDR1 is SEHNR and CDR2 FQNEAQ (reference sequence). The CDR3 spans 15 residues. The V and J ends lost 10 bases and 9 bases, in that order; junction bases with no gene match: 16.

The chain links TRBV5-1 to TRBJ1-1; D not resolved. CDR3 size: 14 residues. V gave up 1 base and J gave up 0 bases, with 7 bases separating them. The germline CDR1 and CDR2 sequences are SGHRS and YFSETQ. The CDR3 DNA sequence: TGCGCCAGCAGCTTGCACCGATTGAACACTGAAGCTTTCTTT. Protein sequence: CASSLHRLNTEAFF.

This chain connects TRBV19 to TRBJ1-1; D is ambiguous. Germline values: CDR1 LNHDA, CDR2 SQIVND (reference sequence). The ends were cut back, 2 bases at V and 0 bases at J, with 19 bases in the middle. This CDR3 region has 18 residues. CDR3 amino acids: CASSIRWVASRMNTEAFF. CDR3 sequence (DNA): TGTGCCAGTAGTATACGATGGGTTGCCTCCCGTATGAACACTGAAGCTTTCTTT. Full variable domain (outside the CDR3, taken from reference TRBV19 and TRBJ1-1): DGGITQSPKYLFRKEGQNVTLSCEQNLNHDAMYWYRQDPGQGLRLIYYSQIVNDFQKGDIAEGYSVSREKKESFPLTVTSAQKNPTAFYLCASSIRWVASRMNTEAFFGQGTRLTVV.

V is TRBV11-3 and J is TRBJ2-7, with a possible D match to TRBD1 (6 bases). Trimming removed 8 bases from V and 0 bases from J, with 8 bases in between. The length of the CDR3 is 12 residues. Germline CDR1 and CDR2: SGHNT and YENEEA. The CDR3 spells CASGQSSYEQYF. The CDR3 DNA reads TGTGCCAGCGGACAGAGCTCCTACGAGCAGTACTTC.

The chain's CDR3 is CASSQGVAGGIDTQYF. As DNA, the CDR3 is TGCGCCAGCAGCCAGGGAGTAGCGGGGGGGATAGATACGCAGTATTTT. J is TRBJ2-3 and V is TRBV5-1; 11 bases align to TRBD2. CDR3 length: 16 residues. CDR1 is SGHRS and CDR2 is YFSETQ in the germline V gene. Trimming took 4 bases from V and 5 from J; bases not matched to a gene: 9.

The chain has TRBV6-5 and TRBJ1-1; D gene uncertain. Trimming removed 2 bases from V and 1 base from J, with 14 bases in between. Germline V gives CDR1 MNHEY, CDR2 SVGAGI. This CDR3 has 16 residues. CDR3 sequence (DNA): TGTGCCAGCAGTTACGAGGGTGGTGTTCGGAACACTGAAGCTTTCTTT. It yields the protein CASSYEGGVRNTEAFF.

This clone came up a few times. This CDR3 reads CASSSTPGVLSPLHF. CDR3 coding DNA: TGTGCCAGCAGCTCGACTCCAGGGGTATTGTCACCCCTCCACTTT. This chain joins TRBV27 and TRBJ1-6, with a possible D match to TRBD1 (6 bases). The CDR3 totals 15 residues. Germline lookup yields CDR1 MNHEY and CDR2 SMNVEV (reference sequence). With 6 bases removed from V and 10 bases from J, the gap between germline ends came to 19 bases.

The V and J genes are TRBV4-2 and TRBJ1-5, with TRBD1 as a possible D gene (6 bases). Trimming took 0 bases from V and 0 from J, leaving 9 bases between them. Germline V gene data show CDR1 as LGHNA and CDR2 as YNFKEQ. This CDR3 has 16 amino acids. This CDR3 reads CASSQEWTASNQPQHF. CDR3 coding DNA: TGTGCCAGCAGCCAAGAGTGGACAGCTAGCAATCAGCCCCAGCATTTT.

The chain carries TRBV5-6 and TRBJ2-3; D remains unclear. Germline CDR1 SGHDT, CDR2 YYEEEE. V was pared by 2 bases and J by 7 bases, with 8 bases between. This CDR3 has 12 amino acids. CDR3: CASSFKWYTQYF. CDR3 nucleotides: TGTGCCAGCAGCTTTAAGTGGTATACGCAGTATTTT. The whole variable domain, remainder taken from reference TRBV5-6 and TRBJ2-3, is DAGVTQSPTHLIKTRGQQVTLRCSPKSGHDTVSWYQQALGQGPQFIFQYYEEEERQRGNFPDRFSGHQFPNYSSELNVNALLLGDSALYLCASSFKWYTQYFGPGTRLTVL.

V is TRBV4-1 and J is TRBJ2-4; 11 positions match TRBD1. Germline loops: CDR1 MGHRA, CDR2 YSYEKL. The CDR3 totals 17 residues. Trimming at V came to 2 bases and at J to 8 bases, leaving 11 bases not matched to a gene. The chain's CDR3 is CASSQFGGQGAQDIQYF. CDR3 DNA: TGCGCCAGCAGCCAATTTGGTGGACAGGGGGCGCAGGACATTCAGTACTTC.

The V and J genes are TRBV6-6 and TRBJ2-1; D is possibly TRBD1 (6 bases). The germline CDR1 and CDR2 sequences are MNHNY and SVGAGI (reference sequence). The CDR3 consists of 15 residues. The V gene lost 5 bases and the J gene lost 0 bases, with 11 bases spanning the gap. CDR3 sequence reads: CASSPRGGSYNEQFF. CDR3 DNA sequence: TGTGCCAGCAGTCCTCGAGGGGGCTCCTACAATGAGCAGTTCTTC.

This clone was seen only a few times. This sequence joins TRBV27 and TRBJ1-4; tentative D call: TRBD1 (5 bases). The CDR3 contains 15 residues. V lost 2 bases to trimming and J lost 10 bases, with 17 bases between them. Germline V gene lookup returns CDR1 MNHEY and CDR2 SMNVEV (reference sequence). CDR3 amino acids: CASSLGSQGRRKLFF. CDR3 in DNA: TGTGCCAGCAGTTTAGGGTCGCAGGGAAGAAGAAAACTGTTTTTT.

V usage is TRBV7-2 and J usage is TRBJ1-1; D is ambiguous. V was cut by 5 bases and J by 9 bases, with 13 bases left in between. CDR3 size: 12 residues. Germline CDR1 is SGHTA and CDR2 is FQGNSA. The CDR3 DNA reads as TGTGCCAGCAGCCTACCCCTCGCCAAAGCTTTCTTT. This sequence encodes CASSLPLAKAFF.

The chain carries TRBV19 and TRBJ1-1; D ambiguous. The V gene's germline CDR1 is LNHDA and CDR2 SQIVND (reference sequence). Trimming cost V 1 base and J 1 base, with 13 bases left between them. This CDR3 comprises 16 residues. The CDR3 nucleotides read TGTGCCAGTAGTATAGGGTGGGAAAAACAGAACACTGAAGCTTTCTTT. This gives the protein CASSIGWEKQNTEAFF.

The rearrangement links TRBV13 to TRBJ2-1; 7 nucleotides agree with TRBD1. The ends lost 5 bases at V and 3 bases at J; junction bases unmatched: 1. From germline, CDR1 is PRHDT and CDR2 FYEKMQ (reference sequence). The CDR3 contains 13 residues. The CDR3 spells CASSRDSYNEQFF. CDR3 coding DNA: TGTGCCAGCAGCCGGGACAGCTACAATGAGCAGTTCTTC.

The genes are TRBV15 and TRBJ1-5; no clear D. The length of the CDR3 is 13 residues. Trimming cost V 1 base and J 3 bases, with 4 bases left between them. CDR1 is LNHNV and CDR2 is YYDKDF in the germline V gene (reference sequence). CDR3 loop: CATSRVPNQPQHF. The CDR3 nucleotides are TGTGCCACCAGCAGAGTCCCCAATCAGCCCCAGCATTTT.

The chain is built from TRBV7-2 and TRBJ2-7; 9 bases agree with TRBD1. The junction had 11 bases not matched to a gene; V was cut back by 5 bases and J by 3 bases. CDR3 length equals 16 residues. Germline lookup yields CDR1 SGHTA and CDR2 FQGNSA. The CDR3 loop is CASSVGGTGRFYEQYF. DNA for the CDR3: TGTGCCAGCAGCGTAGGGGGGACAGGGAGGTTCTACGAGCAGTACTTC.

CDR3 coding DNA: TGCGCCAGCAGCTCATCCCTGGCGGGCTTCGACACCTCCTACAATGAGCAGTTCTTC. This codes for CASSSSLAGFDTSYNEQFF. The V call is TRBV5-1, the J call TRBJ2-1; D possibly corresponds to TRBD2 (5 bases). This CDR3 contains 19 residues. Between the trimmed V and J ends, which lost 3 bases and 0 bases, there was a span of 22 bases. Germline lookup yields CDR1 SGHRS and CDR2 YFSETQ.

V and J are TRBV30 and TRBJ2-7; D assignment may be TRBD1 or TRBD2 (6 bases each). The CDR3 consists of 12 residues. V lost 4 bases and J lost 5, with 12 bases in between. The V gene's germline CDR1 is GTSNPN and CDR2 SVGIG (reference sequence). CDR3 DNA: TGTGCCTGGACCCGAGGGGGGAACGAGCAGTACTTC. Amino acid sequence: CAWTRGGNEQYF.

This clone appeared a single time. The rearrangement joins TRBV5-1 to TRBJ1-1; D may be TRBD1 (5 bases). Germline V gene data show CDR1 as SGHRS and CDR2 as YFSETQ. The CDR3 is 15 amino acids. V shed 2 bases and J shed 8 bases, with 19 bases lying between them. The CDR3 DNA follows: TGCGCCAGCAGCTTCCGCGGGACCCACCGGGACGAAGCTTTCTTT. It is translated as CASSFRGTHRDEAFF.

The chain has TRBV30 and TRBJ1-5; D is unclear. The CDR3 covers 13 residues. V lost 5 bases and J lost 4, with 12 bases in between. The germline gives CDR1 GTSNPN, CDR2 SVGIG (reference sequence). The CDR3 nucleotides read TGTGCCTGGGCGTGGGGTCCTAATCAGCCCCAGCATTTT. Translated: CAWAWGPNQPQHF.

The count of this clone is one. The chain links TRBV7-2 to TRBJ2-7, with 7 bases fitting TRBD1. This CDR3 is built from 15 residues. Germline V CDR1 and CDR2: SGHTA, FQGNSA. V lost 2 bases and J lost 1; bases outside the gene matches: 5. The CDR3 loop is CASSLRGPTSYEQYF. CDR3 DNA sequence: TGTGCCAGCAGCTTAAGGGGGCCCACTTCCTACGAGCAGTACTTC.

This rearrangement joins TRBV5-6 to TRBJ1-3, with a possible D match to TRBD1 (5 bases). V lost 1 base and J lost 2, with 10 bases in between. Germline V gene data show CDR1 as SGHDT and CDR2 as YYEEEE. The CDR3 has 15 residues. CDR3 region: CASSLTQGAGNTIYF. The CDR3 bases are TGTGCCAGCAGCTTGACTCAGGGAGCTGGAAACACCATATATTTT.

The CDR3 loop reads CASRRGVLDQETQYF. The CDR3 region has the DNA TGTGCCAGCAGACGAGGGGTCTTGGACCAAGAGACCCAGTACTTC. The rearrangement links TRBV7-3 to TRBJ2-5; perhaps D is TRBD1 or TRBD2 (5 bases each). V was cut by 6 bases and J by 0 bases, with 14 bases left in between. The CDR3 length is 15 residues. Germline-derived CDR1 and CDR2 are SGHTA and FQGTGA. Complete variable domain (other parts from reference TRBV7-3 and TRBJ2-5): GAGVSQTPSNKVTEKGKYVELRCDPISGHTALYWYRQSLGQGPEFLIYFQGTGAADDSGLPNDRFFAVRPEGSVSTLKIQRTERGDSAVYLCASRRGVLDQETQYFGPGTRLLVL.